The 14 T cell receptor beta chains in this list originate from one sample, sequenced in a study of blood T cells in healthy people across ages. The authors ran a second PCR of about 7 to 12 cycles using a sample-barcoded 5' primer and a J-beta primer mix. TCRdb re-called the 5' RACE reads through MiXCR, storing one row per CDR3 protein. This sample has about 570,000 distinct CDR3 sequences; about a quarter occur once, and the top ten carry approximately 3.3%. The data also belong to a second study, concerning T cells of mothers and their children.

The specimen was blood. The receptors stem from a boy younger than 10 in good health.

This CDR3 is CASSQVGLALTGELFF. The CDR3, as DNA: TGTGCCAGCAGCCAAGTCGGACTAGCCCTCACCGGGGAGCTGTTTTTT. The chain joins TRBV3-1 to TRBJ2-2; 8 nucleotides agree with TRBD2. The ends lost 1 base at V and 4 bases at J; junction bases unmatched: 5. CDR3 length: 16 amino acids. The germline V gene encodes CDR1 LGHDT and CDR2 YNNKEL (reference sequence). Combining the CDR3 with reference TRBV3-1 and TRBJ2-2 gives the whole variable domain DTAVSQTPKYLVTQMGNDKSIKCEQNLGHDTMYWYKQDSKKFLKIMFSYNNKELIINETVPNRFSPKSPDKAHLNLHINSLELGDSAVYFCASSQVGLALTGELFFGEGSRLTVL.

In regard to this clonotype: The CDR3 does not end in the conserved phenylalanine or tryptophan, so this is likely a read error. V is TRBV12-3 or TRBV12-4 and J is TRBJ2-5, with D perhaps given as TRBD1 or TRBD2 (5 bases each). The better agreement between TRBJ2-7 and the DNA end casts doubt on the J call. CDR3 length: 17 amino acids. The CDR3 sequence: CASSLWTRPGGPYEQYL. CDR3 bases: TGTGCCAGCAGTCTATGGACCCGACCTGGGGGACCCTACGAGCAGTACCTC.

This chain uses TRBV30 with TRBJ1-1; D remains ambiguous. Germline values: CDR1 GTSNPN, CDR2 SVGIG (reference sequence). The ends were cut back, 5 bases at V and 8 bases at J, with 15 bases in the middle. The CDR3 runs to 12 residues. CDR3 in DNA: TGTGCCTGGGCATCCTGGGTGGGAGAAGCTTTCTTT. Translated: CAWASWVGEAFF.

This clonotype was recorded a few times. The genes are TRBV18 and TRBJ1-1; TRBD1 matches 10 bases. The junction had 7 bases not matched to a gene; V was cut back by 3 bases and J by 6 bases. The CDR3 has 15 amino acids. Germline CDR1 KGHSH, CDR2 LQKENI. The CDR3 bases are TGTGCCAGCTCACCCGCGACAGGGGGCTTCGCTGAAGCTTTCTTT. Amino acids: CASSPATGGFAEAFF.

The rearrangement uses TRBV7-2 and TRBJ1-4, with 10 bases fitting TRBD1. The CDR3 totals 16 residues. V dropped 6 bases and J dropped 7; count of bases not matched to a gene: 11. Germline V lookup: CDR1 SGHTA, CDR2 FQGNSA. The CDR3 DNA reads TGTGCCAGCAGTCGGCGTGTTAGGACAGGGGGTGAAAAACTGTTTTTT. It codes for CASSRRVRTGGEKLFF.

The rearrangement joins TRBV20-1 to TRBJ2-4, with 7 bases aligning to TRBD1. Per the germline V gene, CDR1 is DFQATT and CDR2 is SNEGSKA (reference sequence). The ends lost 0 bases at V and 7 bases at J; junction bases unmatched: 6. CDR3 length: 14 amino acids. The CDR3 sequence: CSARDVVTGNIQYF. CDR3 nucleotide sequence: TGCAGTGCTAGAGATGTCGTGACAGGGAACATTCAGTACTTC.

The genes are TRBV28 and TRBJ2-7; 7 positions match TRBD1. CDR3 length: 13 amino acids. Germline V gene sequence: CDR1 MDHEN, CDR2 SYDVKM. V was clipped by 8 bases and J by 6 bases; unmatched bases: 10. The CDR3 nucleotides are TGTGCCAGCGGGAGAGGGGGCCCCACCGAGCAGTACTTC. Translated, it gives CASGRGGPTEQYF.

The J gene is TRBJ2-5, the V gene TRBV2; 10 nucleotides agree with TRBD2. The V gene's germline CDR1 is SNHLY and CDR2 FYNNEI. This CDR3 comprises 15 residues. V trimming: 3 bases; J trimming: 10 bases; junction bases outside the gene matches: 11. The CDR3 reads CASSDWSGGAFNQYF. In DNA form, the CDR3 reads TGTGCCAGCAGTGACTGGAGCGGGGGGGCTTTTAACCAGTACTTC.

The V and J genes are TRBV4-3 and TRBJ2-5; 8 positions match TRBD2. The germline V gene encodes CDR1 LGHNA and CDR2 YSLEER. With V trimmed by 0 bases and J by 2 bases, 5 bases remained unmatched. This CDR3 has 16 amino acids. The CDR3 region has the DNA TGCGCCAGCAGCCAAGATCTGTCTAGCGGGCAAGAGACCCAGTACTTC. This translates into CASSQDLSSGQETQYF.

This clonotype was seen only a few times. J is TRBJ1-2 and V is TRBV5-6; TRBD1 is a possible D gene (6 bases). Germline V gene data show CDR1 as SGHDT and CDR2 as YYEEEE. The CDR3 is 12 amino acids. V lost 6 bases to trimming and J lost 2 bases, with 8 bases between them. The CDR3 here is CASKDSNYGYTF. In DNA form, the CDR3 reads TGTGCCAGCAAGGACAGCAACTATGGCTACACCTTC.

The chain couples TRBV6-5 to TRBJ1-6; TRBD1 is a possible D gene (6 bases). V dropped 0 bases and J dropped 9 bases, with 9 bases sitting between them. CDR1 MNHEY and CDR2 SVGAGI come from the germline V gene. The CDR3 sequence is 14 residues long. CDR3 amino acids: CASSYSRGGSPLHF. CDR3 nucleotides: TGTGCCAGCAGTTACTCGAGAGGGGGTTCACCCCTCCACTTT.

The table lists this clonotype with a few counts. The CDR3 protein is CASTKGGGWGEQFF. The CDR3 bases are TGTGCCAGCACCAAGGGGGGAGGGTGGGGTGAGCAGTTCTTC. The genes are TRBV6-5 and TRBJ2-1, with a tentative D call TRBD2 (7 bases). Trimming shortened V by 7 bases and J by 9 bases, and 19 bases separated the two germline ends. CDR1 and CDR2 from the germline V gene are MNHEY and SVGAGI. The CDR3 is 14 residues long.

This CDR3 reads CASSLWDRGFNEQFF. CDR3 nucleotide sequence: TGCGCCAGCAGCTTGTGGGACAGGGGTTTTAATGAGCAGTTCTTC. This chain connects TRBV5-1 to TRBJ2-1, with TRBD1 matching 10 bases. This CDR3 is built from 15 residues. Trimming took 1 base from V and 7 from J; bases not matched to a gene: 5. Germline V gives CDR1 SGHRS, CDR2 YFSETQ.

This chain uses TRBV4-2 with TRBJ1-5; D possibly corresponds to TRBD1 (6 bases). In germline, CDR1 is LGHNA, CDR2 YNFKEQ. V lost 4 bases, J lost 0 bases, and 10 bases lay in between. The CDR3 is 15 residues long. The CDR3 DNA is TGTGCCAGCAGCCTACGACAGGATAGCAATCAGCCCCAGCATTTT. Its protein product is CASSLRQDSNQPQHF.